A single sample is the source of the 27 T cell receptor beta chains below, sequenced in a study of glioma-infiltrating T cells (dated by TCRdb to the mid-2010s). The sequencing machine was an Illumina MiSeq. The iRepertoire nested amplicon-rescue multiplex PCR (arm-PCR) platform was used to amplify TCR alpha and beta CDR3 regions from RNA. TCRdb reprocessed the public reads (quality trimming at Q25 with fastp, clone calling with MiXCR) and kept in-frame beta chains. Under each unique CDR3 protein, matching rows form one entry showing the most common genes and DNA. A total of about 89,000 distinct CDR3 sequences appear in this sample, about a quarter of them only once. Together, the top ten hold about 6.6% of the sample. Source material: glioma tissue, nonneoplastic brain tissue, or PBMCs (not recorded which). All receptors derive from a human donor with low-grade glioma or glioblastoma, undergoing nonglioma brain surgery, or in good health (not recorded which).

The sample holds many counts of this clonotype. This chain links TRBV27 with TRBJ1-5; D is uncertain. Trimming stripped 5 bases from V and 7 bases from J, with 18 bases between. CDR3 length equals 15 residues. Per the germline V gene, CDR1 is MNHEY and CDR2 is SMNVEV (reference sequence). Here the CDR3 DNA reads TGTGCCAGCAGTAAGGCACCGGACCCCAGGCAGCCCCAGCATTTT. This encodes CASSKAPDPRQPQHF.

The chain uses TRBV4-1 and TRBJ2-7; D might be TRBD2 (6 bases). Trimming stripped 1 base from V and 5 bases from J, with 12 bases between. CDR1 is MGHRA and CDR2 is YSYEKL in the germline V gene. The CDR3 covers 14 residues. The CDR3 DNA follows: TGCGCCAGCAGCCAAGTCGGGGGATCGGACGAGCAGTACTTC. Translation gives CASSQVGGSDEQYF.

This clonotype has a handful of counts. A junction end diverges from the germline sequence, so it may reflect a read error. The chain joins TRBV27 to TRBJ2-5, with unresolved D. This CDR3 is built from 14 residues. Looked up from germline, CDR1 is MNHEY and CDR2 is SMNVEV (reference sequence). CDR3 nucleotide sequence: TGTGCCAGCAGTCCCCTCGGTGGCCAAGAGACCCAGCACTTC. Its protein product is CASSPLGGQETQHF.

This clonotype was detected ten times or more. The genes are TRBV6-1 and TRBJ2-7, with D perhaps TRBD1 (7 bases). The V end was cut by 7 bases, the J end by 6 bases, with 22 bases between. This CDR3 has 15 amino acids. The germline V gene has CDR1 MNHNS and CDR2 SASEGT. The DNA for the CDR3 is TGTGCCAGCAATCCGGCGACAGGGAGGTCCGGCGAGCAGTACTTC. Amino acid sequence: CASNPATGRSGEQYF.

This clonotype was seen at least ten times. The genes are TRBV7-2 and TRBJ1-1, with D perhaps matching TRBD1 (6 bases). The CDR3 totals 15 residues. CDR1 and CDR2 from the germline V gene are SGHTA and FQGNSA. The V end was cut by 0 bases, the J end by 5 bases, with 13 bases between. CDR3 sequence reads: CASSLATGLGTEAFF. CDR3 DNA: TGTGCCAGCAGCTTAGCTACAGGGCTCGGAACTGAAGCTTTCTTT.

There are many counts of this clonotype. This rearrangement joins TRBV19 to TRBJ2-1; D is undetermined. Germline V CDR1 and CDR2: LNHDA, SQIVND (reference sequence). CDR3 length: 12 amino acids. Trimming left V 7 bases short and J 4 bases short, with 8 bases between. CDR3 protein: CASNTAYNEQFF. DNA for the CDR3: TGTGCCAGTAACACAGCGTACAATGAGCAGTTCTTC.

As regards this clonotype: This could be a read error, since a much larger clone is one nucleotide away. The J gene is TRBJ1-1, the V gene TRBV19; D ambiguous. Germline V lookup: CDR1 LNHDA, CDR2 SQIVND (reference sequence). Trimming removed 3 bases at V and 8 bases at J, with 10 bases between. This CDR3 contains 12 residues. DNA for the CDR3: TGTGCCAGTAGTATGGATTGGATGGAAGCTTTCTTT. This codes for CASSMDWMEAFF.

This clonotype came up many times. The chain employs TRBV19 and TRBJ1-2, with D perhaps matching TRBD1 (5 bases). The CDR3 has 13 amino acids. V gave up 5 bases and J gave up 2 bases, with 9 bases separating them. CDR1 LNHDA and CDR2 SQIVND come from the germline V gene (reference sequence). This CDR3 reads CASSHGTNYGYTF. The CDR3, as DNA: TGTGCCAGTAGTCACGGGACGAACTATGGCTACACCTTC.

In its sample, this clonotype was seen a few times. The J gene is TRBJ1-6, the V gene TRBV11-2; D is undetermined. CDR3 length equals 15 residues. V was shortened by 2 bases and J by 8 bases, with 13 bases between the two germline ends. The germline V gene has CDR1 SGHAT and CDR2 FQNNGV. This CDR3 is CASSLTDSRHSPLHF. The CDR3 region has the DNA TGTGCCAGCAGCTTAACTGACTCGCGGCATTCACCCCTCCACTTT. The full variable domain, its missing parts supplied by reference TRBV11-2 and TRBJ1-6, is EAGVAQSPRYKIIEKRQSVAFWCNPISGHATLYWYQQILGQGPKLLIQFQNNGVVDDSQLPKDRFSAERLKGVDSTLKIQPAKLEDSAVYLCASSLTDSRHSPLHFGNGTRLTVT.

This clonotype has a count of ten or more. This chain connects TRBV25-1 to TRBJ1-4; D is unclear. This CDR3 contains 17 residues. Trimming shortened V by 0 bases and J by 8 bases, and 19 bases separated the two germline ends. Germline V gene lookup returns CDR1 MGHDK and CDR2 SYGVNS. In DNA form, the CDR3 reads TGTGCCAGCAGTGAATATCGGGCCTCTCGAGGCGGAGAAAAACTGTTTTTT. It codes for CASSEYRASRGGEKLFF.

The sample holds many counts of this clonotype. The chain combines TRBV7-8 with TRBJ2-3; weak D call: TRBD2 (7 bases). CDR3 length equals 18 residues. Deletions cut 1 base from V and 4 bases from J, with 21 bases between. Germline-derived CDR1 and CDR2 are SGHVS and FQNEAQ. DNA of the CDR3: TGTGCCAGCAGCTTAGGTCGATTCGTGGGGGGGCCCTCAGATACGCAGTATTTT. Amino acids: CASSLGRFVGGPSDTQYF. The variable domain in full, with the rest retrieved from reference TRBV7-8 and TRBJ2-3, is GAGVSQSPRYKVAKRGQDVALRCDPISGHVSLFWYQQALGQGPEFLTYFQNEAQLDKSGLPSDRFFAERPEGSVSTLKIQRTQQEDSAVYLCASSLGRFVGGPSDTQYFGPGTRLTVL.

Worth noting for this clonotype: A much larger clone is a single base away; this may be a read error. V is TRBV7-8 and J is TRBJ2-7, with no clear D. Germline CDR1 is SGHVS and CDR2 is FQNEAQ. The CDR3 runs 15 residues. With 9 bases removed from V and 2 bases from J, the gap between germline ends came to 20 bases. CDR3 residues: CARSPSRGRAYEQYF. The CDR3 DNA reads TGTGCCAGAAGCCCCAGTCGAGGCCGGGCCTACGAGCAGTACTTC.

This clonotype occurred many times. DNA for the CDR3: TGTGCCAGCAGCCTGGGACTAGCGTACAATGAGCAGTTCTTC. Amino acid sequence: CASSLGLAYNEQFF. V is TRBV7-2 and J is TRBJ2-1; 10 bases are a match to TRBD2. The CDR3 contains 14 residues. Trimming took 5 bases from V and 4 from J; bases not matched to a gene: 2. The V gene's germline CDR1 is SGHTA and CDR2 FQGNSA.

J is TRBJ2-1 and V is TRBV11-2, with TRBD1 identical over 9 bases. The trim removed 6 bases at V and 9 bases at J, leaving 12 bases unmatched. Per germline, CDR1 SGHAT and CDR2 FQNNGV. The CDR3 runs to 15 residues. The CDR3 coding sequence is TGTGCCAGCAGTTTGGGACAGGGATATTCTTTTGAGCAGTTCTTC. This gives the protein CASSLGQGYSFEQFF.

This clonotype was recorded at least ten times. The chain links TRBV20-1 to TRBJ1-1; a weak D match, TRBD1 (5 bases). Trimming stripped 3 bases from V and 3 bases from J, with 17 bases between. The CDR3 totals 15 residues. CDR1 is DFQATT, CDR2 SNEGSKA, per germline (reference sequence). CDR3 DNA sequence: TGCAGTGCTAGGGGGTTAGGGGATTCGGACACTGAAGCTTTCTTT. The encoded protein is CSARGLGDSDTEAFF.

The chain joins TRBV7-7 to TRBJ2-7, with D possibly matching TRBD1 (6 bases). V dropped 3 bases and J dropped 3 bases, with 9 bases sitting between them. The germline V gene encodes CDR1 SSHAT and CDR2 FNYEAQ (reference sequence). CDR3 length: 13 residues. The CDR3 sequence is CASSFQQGYEQYF. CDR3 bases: TGTGCCAGCAGCTTTCAACAGGGCTACGAGCAGTACTTC.

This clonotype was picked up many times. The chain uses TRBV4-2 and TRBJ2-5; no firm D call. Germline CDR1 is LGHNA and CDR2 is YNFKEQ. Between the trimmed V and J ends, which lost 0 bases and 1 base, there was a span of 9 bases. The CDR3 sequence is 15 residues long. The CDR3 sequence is CASSQDFVTQETQYF. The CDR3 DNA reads TGTGCCAGCAGCCAAGATTTCGTTACCCAAGAGACCCAGTACTTC.

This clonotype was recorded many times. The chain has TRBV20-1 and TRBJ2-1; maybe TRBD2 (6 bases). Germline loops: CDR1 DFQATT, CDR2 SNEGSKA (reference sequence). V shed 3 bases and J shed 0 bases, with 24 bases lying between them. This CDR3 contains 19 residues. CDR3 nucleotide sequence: TGCAGTGCTAGGGGGAGGCGGGGTGCTAGGTTAAGCTCCTACAATGAGCAGTTCTTC. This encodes CSARGRRGARLSSYNEQFF.

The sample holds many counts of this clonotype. The CDR3 coding sequence is TGTGCCAGCAGCCAGAAAGGGAGCAATCAGCCCCAGCATTTT. This encodes CASSQKGSNQPQHF. The chain uses TRBV3-1 and TRBJ1-5; no definite D call. CDR1 is LGHDT, CDR2 YNNKEL, per germline (reference sequence). CDR3 length: 14 residues. Deletions cut 3 bases from V and 1 base from J, with 7 bases between.

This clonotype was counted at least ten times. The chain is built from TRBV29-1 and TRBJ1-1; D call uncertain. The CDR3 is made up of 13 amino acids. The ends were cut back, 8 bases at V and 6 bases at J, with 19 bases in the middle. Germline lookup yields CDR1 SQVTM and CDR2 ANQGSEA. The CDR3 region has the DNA TGCAGCATGAGATCTGACACGGCCCCTGAAGCTTTCTTT. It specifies CSMRSDTAPEAFF.

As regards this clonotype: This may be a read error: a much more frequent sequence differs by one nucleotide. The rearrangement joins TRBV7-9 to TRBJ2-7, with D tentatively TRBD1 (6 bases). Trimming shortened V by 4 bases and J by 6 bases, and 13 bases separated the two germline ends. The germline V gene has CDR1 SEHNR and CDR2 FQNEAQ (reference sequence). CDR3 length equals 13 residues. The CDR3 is CASSSNRATEQYF. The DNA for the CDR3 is TGTGCCAGCAGCTCAAACAGGGCTACCGAGCAGTACTTC.

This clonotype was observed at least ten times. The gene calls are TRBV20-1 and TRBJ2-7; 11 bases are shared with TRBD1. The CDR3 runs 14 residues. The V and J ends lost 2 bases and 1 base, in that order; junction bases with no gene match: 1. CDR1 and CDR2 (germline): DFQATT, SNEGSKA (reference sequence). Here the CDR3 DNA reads TGCAGTGCTAGACGGGACAGGGGGTCCTACGAGCAGTACTTC. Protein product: CSARRDRGSYEQYF.

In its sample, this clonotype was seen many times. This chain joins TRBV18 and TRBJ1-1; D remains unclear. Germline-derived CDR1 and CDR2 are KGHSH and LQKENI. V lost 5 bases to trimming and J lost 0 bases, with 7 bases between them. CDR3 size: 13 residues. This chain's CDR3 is CASSAGLNTEAFF. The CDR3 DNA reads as TGTGCCAGCTCAGCGGGCTTGAACACTGAAGCTTTCTTT.

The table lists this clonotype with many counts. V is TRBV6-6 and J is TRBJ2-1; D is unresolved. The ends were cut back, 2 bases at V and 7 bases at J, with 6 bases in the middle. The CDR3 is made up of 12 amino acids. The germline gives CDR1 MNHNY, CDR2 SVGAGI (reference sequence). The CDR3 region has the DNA TGTGCCAGCAGTTACCTCTTAAATGAGCAGTTCTTC. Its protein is CASSYLLNEQFF.

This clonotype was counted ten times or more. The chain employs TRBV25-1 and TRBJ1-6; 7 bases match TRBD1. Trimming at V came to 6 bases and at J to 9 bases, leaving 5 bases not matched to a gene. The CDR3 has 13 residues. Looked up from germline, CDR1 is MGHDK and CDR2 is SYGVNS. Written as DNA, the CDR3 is TGTGCCAGCAGCGGACAGGCGTTTTCACCCCTCCACTTT. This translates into CASSGQAFSPLHF. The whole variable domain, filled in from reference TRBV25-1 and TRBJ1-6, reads EADIYQTPRYLVIGTGKKITLECSQTMGHDKMYWYQQDPGMELHLIHYSYGVNSTEKGDLSSESTVSRIRTEHFPLTLESARPSHTSQYLCASSGQAFSPLHFGNGTRLTVT.

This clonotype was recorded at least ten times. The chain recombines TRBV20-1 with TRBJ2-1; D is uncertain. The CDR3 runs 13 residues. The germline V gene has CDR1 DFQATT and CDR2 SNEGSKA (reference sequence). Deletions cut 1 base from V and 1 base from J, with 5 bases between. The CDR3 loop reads CSARVVSYNEQFF. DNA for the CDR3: TGCAGTGCTAGAGTTGTGTCCTACAATGAGCAGTTCTTC.

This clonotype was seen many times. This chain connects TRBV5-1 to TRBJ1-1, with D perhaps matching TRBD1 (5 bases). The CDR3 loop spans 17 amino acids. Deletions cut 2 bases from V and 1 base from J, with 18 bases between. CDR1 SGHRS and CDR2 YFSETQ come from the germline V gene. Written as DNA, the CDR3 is TGCGCCAGCAGCTTAGGACAAGGACGAGGGGCGAACACTGAAGCTTTCTTT. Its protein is CASSLGQGRGANTEAFF.